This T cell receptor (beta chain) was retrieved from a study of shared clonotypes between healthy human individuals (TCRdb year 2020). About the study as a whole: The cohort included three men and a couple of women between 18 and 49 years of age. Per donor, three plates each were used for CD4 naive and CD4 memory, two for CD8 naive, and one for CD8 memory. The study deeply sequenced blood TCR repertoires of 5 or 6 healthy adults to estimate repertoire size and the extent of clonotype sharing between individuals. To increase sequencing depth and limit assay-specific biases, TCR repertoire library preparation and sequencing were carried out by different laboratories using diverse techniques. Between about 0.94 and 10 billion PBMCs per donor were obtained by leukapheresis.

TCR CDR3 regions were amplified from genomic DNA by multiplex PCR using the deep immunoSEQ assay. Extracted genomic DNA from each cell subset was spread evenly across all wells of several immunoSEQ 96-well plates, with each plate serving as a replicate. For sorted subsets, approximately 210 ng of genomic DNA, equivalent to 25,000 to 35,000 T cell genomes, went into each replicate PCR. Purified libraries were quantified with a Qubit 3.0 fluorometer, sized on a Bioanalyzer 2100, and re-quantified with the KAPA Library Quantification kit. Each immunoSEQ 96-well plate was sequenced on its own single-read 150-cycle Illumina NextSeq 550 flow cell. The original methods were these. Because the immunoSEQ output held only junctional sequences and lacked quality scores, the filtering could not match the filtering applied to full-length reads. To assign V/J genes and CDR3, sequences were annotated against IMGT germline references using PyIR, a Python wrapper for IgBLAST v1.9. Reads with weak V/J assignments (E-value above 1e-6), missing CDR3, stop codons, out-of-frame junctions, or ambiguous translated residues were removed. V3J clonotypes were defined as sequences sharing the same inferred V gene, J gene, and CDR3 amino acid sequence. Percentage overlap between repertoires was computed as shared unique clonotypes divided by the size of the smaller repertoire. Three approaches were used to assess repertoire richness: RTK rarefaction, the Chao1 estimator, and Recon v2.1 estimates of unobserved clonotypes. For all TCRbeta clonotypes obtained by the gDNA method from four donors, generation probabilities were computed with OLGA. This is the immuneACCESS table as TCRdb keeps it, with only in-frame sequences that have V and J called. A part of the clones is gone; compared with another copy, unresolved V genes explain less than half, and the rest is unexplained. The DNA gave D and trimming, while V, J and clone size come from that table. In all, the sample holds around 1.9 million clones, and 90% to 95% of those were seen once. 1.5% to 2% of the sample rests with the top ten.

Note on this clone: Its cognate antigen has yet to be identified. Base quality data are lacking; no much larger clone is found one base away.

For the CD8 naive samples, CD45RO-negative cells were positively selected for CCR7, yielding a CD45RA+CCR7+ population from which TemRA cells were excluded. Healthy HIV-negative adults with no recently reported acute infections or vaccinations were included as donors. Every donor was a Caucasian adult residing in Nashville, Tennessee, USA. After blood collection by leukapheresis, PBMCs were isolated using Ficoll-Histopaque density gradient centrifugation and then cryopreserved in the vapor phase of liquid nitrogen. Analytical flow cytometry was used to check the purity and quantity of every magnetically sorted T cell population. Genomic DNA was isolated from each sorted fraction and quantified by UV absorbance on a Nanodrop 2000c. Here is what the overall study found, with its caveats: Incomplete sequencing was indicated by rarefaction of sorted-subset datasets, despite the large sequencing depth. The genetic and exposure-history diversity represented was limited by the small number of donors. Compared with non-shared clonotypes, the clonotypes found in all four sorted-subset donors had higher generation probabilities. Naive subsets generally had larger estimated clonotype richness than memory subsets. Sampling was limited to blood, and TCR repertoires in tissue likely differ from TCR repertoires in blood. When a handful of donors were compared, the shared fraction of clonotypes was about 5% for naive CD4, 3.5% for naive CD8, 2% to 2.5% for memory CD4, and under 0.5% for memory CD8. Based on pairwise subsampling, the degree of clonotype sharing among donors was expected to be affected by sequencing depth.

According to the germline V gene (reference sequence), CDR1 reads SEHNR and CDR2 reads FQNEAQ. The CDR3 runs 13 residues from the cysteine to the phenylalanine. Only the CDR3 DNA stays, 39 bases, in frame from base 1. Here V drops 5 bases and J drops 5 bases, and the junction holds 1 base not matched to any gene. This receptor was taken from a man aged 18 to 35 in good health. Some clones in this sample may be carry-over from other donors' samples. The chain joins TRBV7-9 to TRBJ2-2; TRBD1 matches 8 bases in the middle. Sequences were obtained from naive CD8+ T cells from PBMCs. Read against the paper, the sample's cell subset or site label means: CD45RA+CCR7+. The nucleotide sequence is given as TGTGCCAGCAGCCGGACAGGGACCGGGGAGCTGTTTTTT. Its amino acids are CASSRTGTGELFF.